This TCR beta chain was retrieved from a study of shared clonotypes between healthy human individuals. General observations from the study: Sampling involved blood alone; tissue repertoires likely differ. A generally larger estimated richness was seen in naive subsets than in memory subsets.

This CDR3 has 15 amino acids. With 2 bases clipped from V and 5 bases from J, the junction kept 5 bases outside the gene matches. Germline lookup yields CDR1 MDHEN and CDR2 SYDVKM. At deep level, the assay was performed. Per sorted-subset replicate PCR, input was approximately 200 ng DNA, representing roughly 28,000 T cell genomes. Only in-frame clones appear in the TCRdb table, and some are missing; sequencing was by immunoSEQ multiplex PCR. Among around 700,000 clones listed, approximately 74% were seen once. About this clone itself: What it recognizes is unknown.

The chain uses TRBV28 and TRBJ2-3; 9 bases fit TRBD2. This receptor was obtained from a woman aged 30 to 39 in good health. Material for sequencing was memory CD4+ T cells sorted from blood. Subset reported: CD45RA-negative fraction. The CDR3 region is CASSLAGGPKDTQYF. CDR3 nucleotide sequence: TGTGCCAGCAGTTTAGCGGGAGGGCCGAAAGATACGCAGTATTTT.